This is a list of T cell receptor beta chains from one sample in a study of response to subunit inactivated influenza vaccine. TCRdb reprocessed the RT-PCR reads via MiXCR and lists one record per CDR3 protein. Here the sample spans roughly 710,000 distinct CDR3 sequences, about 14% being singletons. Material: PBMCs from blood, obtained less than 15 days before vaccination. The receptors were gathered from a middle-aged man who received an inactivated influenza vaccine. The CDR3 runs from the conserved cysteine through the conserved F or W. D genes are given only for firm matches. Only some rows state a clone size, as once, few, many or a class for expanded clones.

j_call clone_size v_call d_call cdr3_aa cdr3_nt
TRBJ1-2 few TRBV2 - CASGMNQGRYGYTF TGTGCCAGCGGGATGAACCAGGGACGCTATGGCTACACCTTC
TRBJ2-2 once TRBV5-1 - CASRADLNTGELFF TGCGCCAGCAGAGCAGATCTGAACACCGGGGAGCTGTTTTTT
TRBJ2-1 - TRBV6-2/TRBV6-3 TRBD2 CASSPAGSGEQFF TGTGCCAGCAGTCCAGCGGGGAGCGGTGAGCAGTTCTTC
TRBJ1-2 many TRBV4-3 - CASSQDRQFHNGYTF TGCGCCAGCAGCCAAGACAGGCAGTTTCACAATGGCTACACCTTC
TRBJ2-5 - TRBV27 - CASNLQETQYF TGTGCCAGCAACCTGCAAGAGACCCAGTACTTC
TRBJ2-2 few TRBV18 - CASSPRRATGELFF TGTGCCAGCTCACCACGCCGGGCCACCGGGGAGCTGTTTTTT
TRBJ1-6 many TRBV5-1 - CASSLVGLNSPLHF TGCGCCAGCAGCTTGGTTGGCTTGAATTCACCCCTCCACTTT
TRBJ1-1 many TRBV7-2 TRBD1 CASSLDRGLETEAFF TGTGCCAGCAGCTTAGACAGGGGCTTGGAAACTGAAGCTTTCTTT
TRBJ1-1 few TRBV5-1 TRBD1 CASSSGQGSAEAFF TGCGCCAGCAGCTCCGGACAGGGGAGCGCTGAAGCTTTCTTT
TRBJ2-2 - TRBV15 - CATSKGGNTGELFF TGTGCCACCAGCAAGGGGGGGAACACCGGGGAGCTGTTTTTT
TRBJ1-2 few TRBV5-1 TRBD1 CASSPGRGQKNYGYTF TGCGCCAGCAGCCCGGGGAGGGGACAGAAGAACTATGGCTACACCTTC
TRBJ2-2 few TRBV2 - CASSGQNVFRANTGELFF TGTGCCAGCAGTGGGCAGAATGTTTTCCGCGCGAACACCGGGGAGCTGTTTTTT
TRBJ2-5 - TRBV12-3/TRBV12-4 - CASSYLAGSQETQYF TGTGCCAGCAGTTACCTAGCCGGGAGTCAAGAGACCCAGTACTTC
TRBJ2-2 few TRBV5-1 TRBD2 CASSLRAGTNTGELFF TGCGCCAGCAGCTTGAGAGCGGGAACGAACACCGGGGAGCTGTTTTTT
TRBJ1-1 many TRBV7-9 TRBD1 CASSELTGYGAFF TGTGCCAGCAGCGAGCTGACAGGGTACGGCGCTTTCTTT
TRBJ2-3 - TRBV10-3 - CAISVGGPPDTQYF TGTGCCATCAGCGTCGGAGGGCCCCCAGATACGCAGTATTTT
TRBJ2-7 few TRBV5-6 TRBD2 CASSYPGGTSEQYF TGTGCCAGCAGCTACCCGGGGGGGACCTCCGAGCAGTACTTC
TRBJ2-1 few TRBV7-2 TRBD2 CASSPKRGYNEQFF TGTGCCAGCAGCCCCAAGCGGGGGTACAATGAGCAGTTCTTC
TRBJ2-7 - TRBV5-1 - CASSYGPGSSYEQYF TGCGCCAGCAGCTACGGGCCGGGCAGCTCCTACGAGCAGTACTTC
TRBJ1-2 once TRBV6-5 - CASSSPLAQGYTF TGTGCCAGCAGTTCCCCTCTTGCCCAGGGCTACACCTTC
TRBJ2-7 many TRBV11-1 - CASSPKWARGQVSYEQYF TGTGCCAGCAGCCCAAAATGGGCACGCGGGCAGGTGTCCTACGAGCAGTACTTC
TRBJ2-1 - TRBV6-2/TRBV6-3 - CASSILNYEQFF TGTGCCAGCAGTATTTTAAACTACGAGCAGTTCTTC
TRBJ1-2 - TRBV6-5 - CASSYSVGGGNYGYTF TGTGCCAGCAGTTACTCCGTCGGGGGCGGTAACTATGGCTACACCTTC
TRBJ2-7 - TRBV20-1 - CSALTGNYEQYF TGCAGTGCTTTGACGGGAAACTACGAGCAGTACTTC
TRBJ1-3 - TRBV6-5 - CASSYRAEVLSGNTIYF TGTGCCAGCAGTTACCGGGCGGAGGTGCTCTCTGGAAACACCATATATTTT
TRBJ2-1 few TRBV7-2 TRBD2 CASSSWTSDYEQFF TGTGCCAGCAGCTCGTGGACTAGCGATTATGAGCAGTTCTTC
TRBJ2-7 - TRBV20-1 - CSARGAVGYEQYF TGCAGTGCGCGGGGAGCGGTGGGCTACGAGCAGTACTTC
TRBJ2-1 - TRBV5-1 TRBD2 CASSRGVLAGNEQFF TGCGCCAGCAGCCGGGGGGTGCTAGCCGGCAATGAGCAGTTCTTC
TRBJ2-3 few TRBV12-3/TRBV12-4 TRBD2 CASRREGQSTDTQYF TGTGCCAGCAGGAGGGAGGGGCAGTCCACAGATACGCAGTATTTT
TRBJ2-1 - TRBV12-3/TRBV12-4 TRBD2 CASSFAAGDFNEQFF TGTGCCAGCAGTTTTGCAGCGGGAGACTTCAATGAGCAGTTCTTC
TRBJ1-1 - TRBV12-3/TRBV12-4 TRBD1 CASSRGTGRTGTEAFF TGTGCCAGCAGTCGGGGGACAGGCCGTACTGGCACTGAAGCTTTCTTT
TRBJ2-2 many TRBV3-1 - CASSQDSGELFF TGCGCCAGCAGCCAAGATTCCGGGGAGCTGTTTTTT
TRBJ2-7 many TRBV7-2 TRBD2 CASSPSGGTSYEQYF TGTGCCAGCAGCCCTAGCGGGGGTACCTCCTACGAGCAGTACTTC
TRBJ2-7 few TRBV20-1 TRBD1 CSARSRQGSGYEQYF TGCAGTGCTAGATCTCGACAGGGGAGTGGGTACGAGCAGTACTTC
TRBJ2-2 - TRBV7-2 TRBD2 CASSGLAGGTGELFF TGTGCCAGCTCGGGACTAGCGGGAGGAACCGGGGAGCTGTTTTTT